The 2 T cell receptor beta chains below come from one sample, sequenced in a study of radiotherapy plus CTLA-4 blockade in lung cancer. Sequencing used immunoSEQ multiplex PCR; TCRdb keeps in-frame clones, though not all of them. The data contain 80,000 or so clones, around 78% of them singletons. The source material was peripheral blood, sampled from a patient treated with radiotherapy plus ipilimumab. The receptors here all came from a human donor with non-small cell lung cancer whose response to radiotherapy plus ipilimumab could not be evaluated. Some clones in this sample may be carry-over from other donors' samples.

The chain carries TRBV5-1 and TRBJ2-2, with D perhaps matching TRBD2 (7 bases). The CDR3 covers 16 residues. The V and J ends lost 7 bases and 4 bases respectively, with 20 bases between them. CDR1 is SGHRS, CDR2 YFSETQ, per germline. CDR3 sequence: CASGSTGGPGTGELFF. In DNA form, the CDR3 reads TGCGCCAGCGGCTCTACCGGGGGGCCGGGCACCGGGGAGCTGTTTTTT. Combining the CDR3 with reference TRBV5-1 and TRBJ2-2 gives the whole variable domain KAGVTQTPRYLIKTRGQQVTLSCSPISGHRSVSWYQQTPGQGLQFLFEYFSETQRNKGNFPGRFSGRQFSNSRSEMNVSTLELGDSALYLCASGSTGGPGTGELFFGEGSRLTVL.

This clone was observed once. The J gene is TRBJ2-7, the V gene TRBV5-6; TRBD1 aligns across 11 bases. CDR1 is SGHDT and CDR2 is YYEEEE in the germline V gene. The CDR3 runs 14 residues. The junction had 4 bases not matched to a gene; V was cut back by 4 bases and J by 4 bases. Here the CDR3 DNA reads TGTGCCAGCAGCCGAGGACAGGGGGCTTACGAGCAGTACTTC. It translates to CASSRGQGAYEQYF.